This TCR beta chain was identified during a study of T cells after somatic rescue of genetic block. The assay was immunoSEQ multiplex PCR, and TCRdb's table has in-frame clones only and misses some. The data contain some 15,000 clones, 70% of them seen just once; the ten biggest clones take up about 25%. From germline, CDR1 is ENHRY and CDR2 SYGVKD. This CDR3 has 13 residues. Trimming stripped 4 bases from V and 6 bases from J, with 7 bases between. The rearrangement uses TRBV10-3 and TRBJ1-6; D is unclear. Material: peripheral blood mononuclear cells (PBMCs). This receptor was obtained from a man aged 18 to 35. The CDR3 nucleotides read TGTGCCATCAGTGGGATCCCTAATTCACCCCTCCACTTT. Protein: CAISGIPNSPLHF.